Listed below are T cell receptor beta chains from one sample, sequenced in a study of a mutant IDH1 vaccine in newly diagnosed glioma. Their specific antigens are unknown. This table comes from immunoSEQ multiplex PCR, and its TCRdb copy is limited to in-frame clones, with some not included. The sample gives tens of thousands of clones, about 76% of which show up once; 5.3% is in the top ten. The sample in question was PBMCs, obtained from a glioma patient whose treatment included an IDH1 peptide vaccine. These TCRs come from a man in his forties or fifties with glioma. Each CDR3 is given with its conserved first and last residue. The order of the fields is D gene, J gene, V gene, clone size, CDR3 protein, CDR3 DNA. D genes are given only for firm matches. Size tells how often a clone was seen (once, few, many) or the class of an expanded clone, and some rows leave it out.

d_gene: .
j_gene: TRBJ1-3
v_gene: TRBV9
abundance: .
CDR3aa: CASSPDVGNTIYF
CDR3nt: TGTGCCAGCAGCCCAGATGTAGGAAACACCATATATTTT

d_gene: TRBD1
j_gene: TRBJ2-7
v_gene: TRBV5-1
abundance: .
CDR3aa: CASSFQGTGTYEQYF
CDR3nt: TGCGCCAGCAGCTTCCAAGGGACAGGGACCTACGAGCAGTACTTC

d_gene: .
j_gene: TRBJ2-5
v_gene: TRBV5-1
abundance: once
CDR3aa: CASSGSTQGGETQYF
CDR3nt: TGCGCCAGCAGCGGATCGACCCAGGGTGGGGAGACCCAGTACTTC

d_gene: TRBD1
j_gene: TRBJ2-7
v_gene: TRBV9
abundance: .
CDR3aa: CASSARQGAPHEQYF
CDR3nt: TGTGCCAGCAGCGCCCGACAGGGGGCACCCCACGAGCAGTACTTC

d_gene: TRBD1
j_gene: TRBJ1-2
v_gene: TRBV10-3
abundance: few
CDR3aa: CAISEPSGQGAGYTF
CDR3nt: TGTGCCATCAGTGAACCTTCGGGACAGGGGGCGGGCTACACCTTC

d_gene: TRBD1
j_gene: TRBJ1-2
v_gene: TRBV6-1
abundance: .
CDR3aa: CASSEFNRGYGYTF
CDR3nt: TGTGCCAGCAGTGAATTCAACAGGGGATATGGCTACACCTTC

d_gene: .
j_gene: TRBJ2-2
v_gene: TRBV10-3
abundance: .
CDR3aa: CAISEAPRAVGELFF
CDR3nt: TGTGCCATCAGTGAAGCCCCCAGGGCTGTCGGGGAGCTGTTTTTT

d_gene: TRBD1
j_gene: TRBJ2-7
v_gene: TRBV5-4
abundance: .
CDR3aa: CASSLGQGAYEQYF
CDR3nt: TGTGCCAGCAGCTTGGGACAGGGGGCCTACGAGCAGTACTTC

d_gene: .
j_gene: TRBJ2-7
v_gene: TRBV4-1
abundance: .
CDR3aa: CASSQVAERWESEQYF
CDR3nt: TGCGCCAGCAGCCAAGTCGCTGAGCGGTGGGAATCCGAGCAGTACTTC

d_gene: TRBD1
j_gene: TRBJ1-1
v_gene: TRBV6-5
abundance: few
CDR3aa: CASSSGTGKDTEAFF
CDR3nt: TGTGCCAGCAGTTCCGGGACAGGGAAGGACACTGAAGCTTTCTTT

d_gene: .
j_gene: TRBJ2-2
v_gene: TRBV4-1
abundance: .
CDR3aa: CASKEVNGELFF
CDR3nt: TGCGCCAGCAAGGAGGTGAACGGGGAGCTGTTTTTT

d_gene: .
j_gene: TRBJ2-1
v_gene: TRBV4-3
abundance: .
CDR3aa: CASSQDTGEYNEQFF
CDR3nt: TGCGCCAGCAGCCAAGATACGGGGGAGTACAATGAGCAGTTCTTC

d_gene: TRBD2
j_gene: TRBJ2-1
v_gene: TRBV2
abundance: .
CDR3aa: CASSKGLAGGPQGGQFF
CDR3nt: TGTGCCAGCAGTAAAGGACTAGCGGGGGGCCCCCAAGGGGGGCAGTTCTTC

d_gene: .
j_gene: TRBJ1-6
v_gene: TRBV11-1
abundance: .
CDR3aa: CASSLETGTSNSPLHF
CDR3nt: TGTGCCAGCAGCTTAGAAACTGGGACGAGTAATTCACCCCTCCACTTT

d_gene: .
j_gene: TRBJ2-7
v_gene: TRBV18
abundance: .
CDR3aa: CASSPTYDEQYF
CDR3nt: TGTGCCAGCTCCCCCACTTACGACGAGCAGTACTTC

d_gene: TRBD2
j_gene: TRBJ2-3
v_gene: TRBV7-2
abundance: .
CDR3aa: CASSPQGRGTSTDTQYF
CDR3nt: TGTGCCAGCAGCCCGCAAGGGCGGGGGACTAGCACAGATACGCAGTATTTT

d_gene: .
j_gene: TRBJ2-1
v_gene: TRBV30
abundance: .
CDR3aa: CAWSVLGGGYSEQFF
CDR3nt: TGTGCCTGGAGTGTACTCGGGGGCGGGTATAGTGAGCAGTTCTTC

d_gene: .
j_gene: TRBJ1-1
v_gene: TRBV4-2
abundance: few
CDR3aa: CASGRQNTEAFF
CDR3nt: TGTGCCAGCGGCCGACAGAACACTGAAGCTTTCTTT

d_gene: TRBD1
j_gene: TRBJ1-5
v_gene: TRBV5-8
abundance: .
CDR3aa: CASSGRDRGSNQPQHF
CDR3nt: TGTGCCAGCAGCGGCCGGGACAGGGGAAGCAATCAGCCCCAGCATTTT

d_gene: .
j_gene: TRBJ1-2
v_gene: TRBV6-1
abundance: .
CDR3aa: CASRGGGYTF
CDR3nt: TGTGCCAGCAGAGGAGGTGGCTACACCTTC

d_gene: .
j_gene: TRBJ1-1
v_gene: TRBV5-1
abundance: .
CDR3aa: CASSLAGGKNTEAFF
CDR3nt: TGCGCCAGCAGCTTGGCGGGGGGGAAGAACACTGAAGCTTTCTTT

d_gene: .
j_gene: TRBJ2-3
v_gene: TRBV23-1
abundance: .
CDR3aa: CASSARGDTQYF
CDR3nt: TGCGCCAGCAGTGCCCGAGGGGATACGCAGTATTTT

d_gene: .
j_gene: TRBJ2-7
v_gene: TRBV10-3
abundance: once
CDR3aa: CAISERPMKEQYF
CDR3nt: TGTGCCATCAGTGAAAGACCCATGAAGGAGCAGTACTTC

d_gene: TRBD2
j_gene: TRBJ2-3
v_gene: TRBV7-3
abundance: .
CDR3aa: CASSLVASGETQYF
CDR3nt: TGTGCCAGCAGCTTAGTGGCTAGCGGGGAGACGCAGTATTTT

d_gene: .
j_gene: TRBJ2-2
v_gene: TRBV7-2
abundance: .
CDR3aa: CASSLSGTNTGELFF
CDR3nt: TGTGCCAGCAGCCTTAGCGGAACGAACACCGGGGAGCTGTTTTTT

d_gene: TRBD2
j_gene: TRBJ2-3
v_gene: TRBV7-6
abundance: .
CDR3aa: CASSLGGSGGSDTQYF
CDR3nt: TGTGCCAGCAGCTTAGGAGGTAGCGGGGGGTCAGATACGCAGTATTTT

d_gene: TRBD1
j_gene: TRBJ2-2
v_gene: TRBV27
abundance: few
CDR3aa: CASSTQGVHTGELFF
CDR3nt: TGTGCCAGCAGTACCCAGGGGGTGCACACCGGGGAGCTGTTTTTT

d_gene: .
j_gene: TRBJ2-5
v_gene: TRBV2
abundance: .
CDR3aa: CASSGLAYQETQYF
CDR3nt: TGTGCCAGCAGCGGCCTAGCGTACCAAGAGACCCAGTACTTC